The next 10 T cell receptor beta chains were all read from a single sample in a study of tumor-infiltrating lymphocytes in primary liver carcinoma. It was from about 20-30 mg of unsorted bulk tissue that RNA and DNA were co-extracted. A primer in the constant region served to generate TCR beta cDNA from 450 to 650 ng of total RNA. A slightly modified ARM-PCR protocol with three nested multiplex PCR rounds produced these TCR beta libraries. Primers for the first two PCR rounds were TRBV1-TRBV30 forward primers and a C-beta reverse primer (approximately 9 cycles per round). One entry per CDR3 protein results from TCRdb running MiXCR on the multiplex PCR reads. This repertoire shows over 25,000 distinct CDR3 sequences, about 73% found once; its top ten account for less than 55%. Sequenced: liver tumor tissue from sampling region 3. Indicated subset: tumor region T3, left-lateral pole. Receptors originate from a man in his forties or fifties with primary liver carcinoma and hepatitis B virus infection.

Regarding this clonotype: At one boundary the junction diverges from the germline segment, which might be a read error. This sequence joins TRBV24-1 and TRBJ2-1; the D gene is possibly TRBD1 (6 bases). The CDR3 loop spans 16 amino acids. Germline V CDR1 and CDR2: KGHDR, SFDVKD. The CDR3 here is CATSDSVGTSYNEQFF. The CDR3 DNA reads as TGTGCCACCAGTGATTCCGTCGGGACAAGTTACAACGAGCAGTTCTTC.

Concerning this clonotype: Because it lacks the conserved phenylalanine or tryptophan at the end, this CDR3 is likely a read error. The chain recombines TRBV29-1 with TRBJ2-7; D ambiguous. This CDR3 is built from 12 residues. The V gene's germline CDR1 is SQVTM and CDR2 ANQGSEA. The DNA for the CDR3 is TGCAGCGTTACTATCAGCTCCTACAAGCAGTACTAC. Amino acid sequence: CSVTISSYKQYY.

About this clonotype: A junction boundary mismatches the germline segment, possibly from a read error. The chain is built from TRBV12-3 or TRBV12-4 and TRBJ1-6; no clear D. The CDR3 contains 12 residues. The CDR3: CACSLRNSPLQF. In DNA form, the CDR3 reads TGTGCCTGCAGTTTAAGGAATTCACCCCTCCAATTT.

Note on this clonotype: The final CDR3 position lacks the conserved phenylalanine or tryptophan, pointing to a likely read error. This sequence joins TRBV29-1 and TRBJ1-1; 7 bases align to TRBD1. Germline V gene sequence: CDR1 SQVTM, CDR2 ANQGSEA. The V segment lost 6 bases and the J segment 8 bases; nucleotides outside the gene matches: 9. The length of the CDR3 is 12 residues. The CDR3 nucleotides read TGCAGCGTCGAGACAGGGAGCACAGAAGCTTTCTCT. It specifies CSVETGSTEAFS.

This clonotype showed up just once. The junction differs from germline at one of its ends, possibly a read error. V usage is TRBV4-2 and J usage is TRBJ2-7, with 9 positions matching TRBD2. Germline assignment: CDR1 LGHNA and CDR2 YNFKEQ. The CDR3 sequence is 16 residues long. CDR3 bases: TGTGTCAGCAGCCAAGCGGCTAGCGGGGTTTCCTGTGAGCAGTACTTC. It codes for CVSSQAASGVSCEQYF.

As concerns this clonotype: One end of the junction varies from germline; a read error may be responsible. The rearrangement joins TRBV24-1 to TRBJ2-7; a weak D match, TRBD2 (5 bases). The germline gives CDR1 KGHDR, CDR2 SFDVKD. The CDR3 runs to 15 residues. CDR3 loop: CATGDLSEGVYEQYF. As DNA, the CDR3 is TGTGCCACCGGTGATTTGAGTGAGGGTGTCTACGAGCAGTACTTC.

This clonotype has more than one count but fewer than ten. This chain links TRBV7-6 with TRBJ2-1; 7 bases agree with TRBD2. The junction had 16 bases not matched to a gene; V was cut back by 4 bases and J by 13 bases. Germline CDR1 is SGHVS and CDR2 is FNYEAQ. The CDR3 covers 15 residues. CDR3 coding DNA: TGTGCCAGCAGCTCGCTAGTGGGAGGGCCGTCTGAACAGTTCTTC. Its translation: CASSSLVGGPSEQFF.

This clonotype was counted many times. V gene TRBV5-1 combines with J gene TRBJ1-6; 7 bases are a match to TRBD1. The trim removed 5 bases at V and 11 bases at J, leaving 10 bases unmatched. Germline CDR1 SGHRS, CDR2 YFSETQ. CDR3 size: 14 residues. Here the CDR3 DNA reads TGCGCCAGCAGGGCGGGACAGAATGTAACACCCCTCCACTTT. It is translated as CASRAGQNVTPLHF.

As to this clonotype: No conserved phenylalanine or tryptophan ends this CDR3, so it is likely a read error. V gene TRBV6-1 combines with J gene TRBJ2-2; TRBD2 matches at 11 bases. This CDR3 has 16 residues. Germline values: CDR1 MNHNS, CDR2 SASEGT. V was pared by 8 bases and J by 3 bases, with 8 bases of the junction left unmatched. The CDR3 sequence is CASGGLADEHTGELFL. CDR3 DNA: TGTGCCAGCGGGGGACTAGCGGACGAACACACCGGGGAGCTGTTTCTT.

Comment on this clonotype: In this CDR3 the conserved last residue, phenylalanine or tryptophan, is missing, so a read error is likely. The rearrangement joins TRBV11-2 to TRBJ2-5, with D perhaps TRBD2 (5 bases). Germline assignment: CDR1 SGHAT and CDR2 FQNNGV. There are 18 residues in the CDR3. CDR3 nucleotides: TGTGCCAGCAGTTTAGATCCGTGGTCTAGTGGGAGAGGAGAGACCCAGTACTCC. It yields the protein CASSLDPWSSGRGETQYS.